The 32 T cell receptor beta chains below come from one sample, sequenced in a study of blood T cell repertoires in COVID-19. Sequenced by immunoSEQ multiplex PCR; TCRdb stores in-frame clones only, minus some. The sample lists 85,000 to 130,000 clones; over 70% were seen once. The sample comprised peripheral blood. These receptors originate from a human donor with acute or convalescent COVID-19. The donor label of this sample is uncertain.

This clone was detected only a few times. This chain's CDR3 is CASSTGLAGIQETQYF. As DNA, the CDR3 is TGTGCCAGTAGTACCGGACTAGCGGGGATCCAAGAGACCCAGTACTTC. The chain uses TRBV19 and TRBJ2-5; 12 nucleotides match TRBD2. CDR1 and CDR2 (germline): LNHDA, SQIVND (reference sequence). J was trimmed by 1 base and V by 4 bases; bases with no gene match: 4. This CDR3 has 16 amino acids.

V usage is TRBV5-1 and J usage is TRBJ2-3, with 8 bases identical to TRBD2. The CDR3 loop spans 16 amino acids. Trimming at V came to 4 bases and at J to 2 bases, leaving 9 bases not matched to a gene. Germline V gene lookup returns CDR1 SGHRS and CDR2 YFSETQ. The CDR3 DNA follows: TGCGCCAGCAGCCCTGGGTTTAGCGGGGCCACAGATACGCAGTATTTT. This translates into CASSPGFSGATDTQYF.

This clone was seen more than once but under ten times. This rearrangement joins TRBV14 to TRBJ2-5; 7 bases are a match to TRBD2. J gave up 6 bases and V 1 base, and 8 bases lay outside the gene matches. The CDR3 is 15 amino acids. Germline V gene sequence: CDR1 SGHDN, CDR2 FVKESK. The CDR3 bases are TGTGCCAGCAGCCAAGGGGGAAGCGGGAAACAGACCCAGTACTTC. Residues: CASSQGGSGKQTQYF.

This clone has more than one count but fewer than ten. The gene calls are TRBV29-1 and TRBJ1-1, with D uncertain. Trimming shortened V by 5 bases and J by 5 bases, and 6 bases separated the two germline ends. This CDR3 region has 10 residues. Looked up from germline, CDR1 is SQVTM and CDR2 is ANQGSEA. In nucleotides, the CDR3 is TGCAGCGTTAGGAGGACTGAAGCTTTCTTT. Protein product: CSVRRTEAFF.

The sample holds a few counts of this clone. CDR3 loop: CASSDGQLYEQYV. In DNA, the CDR3 is TGTGCCAGCAGTGATGGACAACTTTACGAGCAGTACGTC. The chain uses TRBV2 and TRBJ2-7; maybe TRBD1 (5 bases). The V gene's germline CDR1 is SNHLY and CDR2 FYNNEI. CDR3 length: 13 residues. Trimming took off 3 bases at V and 4 bases at J, with 10 bases between the two ends.

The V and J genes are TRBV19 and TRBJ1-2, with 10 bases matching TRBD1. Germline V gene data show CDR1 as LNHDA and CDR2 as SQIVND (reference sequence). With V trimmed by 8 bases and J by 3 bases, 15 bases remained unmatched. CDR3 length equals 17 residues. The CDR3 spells CASWPGQGRQTHYGYTF. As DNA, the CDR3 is TGTGCCAGTTGGCCGGGACAGGGGCGCCAAACTCACTATGGCTACACCTTC.

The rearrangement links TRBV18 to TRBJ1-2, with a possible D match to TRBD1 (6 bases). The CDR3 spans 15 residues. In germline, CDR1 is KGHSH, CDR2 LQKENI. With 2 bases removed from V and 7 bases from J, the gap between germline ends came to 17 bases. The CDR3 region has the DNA TGTGCCAGCTCACCAGACGACAGGCGAAAGGGTGGCTACACCTTC. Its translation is CASSPDDRRKGGYTF.

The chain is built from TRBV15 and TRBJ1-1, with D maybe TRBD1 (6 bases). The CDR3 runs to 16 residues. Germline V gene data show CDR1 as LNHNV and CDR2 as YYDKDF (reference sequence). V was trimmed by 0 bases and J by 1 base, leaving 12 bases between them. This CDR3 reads CATSRDQGPWNTEAFF. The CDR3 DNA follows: TGTGCCACCAGCAGAGATCAGGGGCCTTGGAACACTGAAGCTTTCTTT.

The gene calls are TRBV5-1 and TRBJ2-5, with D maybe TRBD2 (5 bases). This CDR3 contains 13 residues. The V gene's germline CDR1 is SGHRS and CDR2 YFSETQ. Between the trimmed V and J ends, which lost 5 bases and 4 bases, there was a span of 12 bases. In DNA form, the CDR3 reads TGCGCCAGCAGTTCTCCGGGGAGAGAGACCCAGTACTTC. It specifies CASSSPGRETQYF.

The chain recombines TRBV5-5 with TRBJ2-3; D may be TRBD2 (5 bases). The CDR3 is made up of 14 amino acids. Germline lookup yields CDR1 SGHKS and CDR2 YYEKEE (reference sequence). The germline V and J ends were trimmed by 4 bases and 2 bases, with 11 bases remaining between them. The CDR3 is CASSLDGDTDTQYF. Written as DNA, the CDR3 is TGTGCCAGCAGCCTGGACGGGGACACAGATACGCAGTATTTT.

Here the CDR3 DNA reads TGTGCCAGCAGCAGAGACAGGGGAGGTACCTACGAGCAGTACGTC. It codes for CASSRDRGGTYEQYV. This chain connects TRBV11-2 to TRBJ2-7; 8 bases match TRBD1. CDR1 is SGHAT and CDR2 is FQNNGV in the germline V gene. The V gene end was trimmed by 5 bases and the J gene end by 2 bases; junction bases not matched to a gene: 8. CDR3 length: 15 amino acids.

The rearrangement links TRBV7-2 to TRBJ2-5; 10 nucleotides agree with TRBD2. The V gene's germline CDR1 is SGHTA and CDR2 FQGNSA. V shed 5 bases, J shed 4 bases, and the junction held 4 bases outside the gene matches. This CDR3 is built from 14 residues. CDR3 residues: CASSPGLAAETQYF. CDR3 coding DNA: TGTGCCAGCAGCCCCGGACTAGCGGCAGAGACCCAGTACTTC.

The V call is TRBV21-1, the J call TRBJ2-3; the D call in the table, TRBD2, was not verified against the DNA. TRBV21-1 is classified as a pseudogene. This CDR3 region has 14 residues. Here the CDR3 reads CASSRGGNTDTQYF. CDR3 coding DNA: TGTGCCAGCTCCCGCGGCGGAAACACAGATACGCAGTATTTT.

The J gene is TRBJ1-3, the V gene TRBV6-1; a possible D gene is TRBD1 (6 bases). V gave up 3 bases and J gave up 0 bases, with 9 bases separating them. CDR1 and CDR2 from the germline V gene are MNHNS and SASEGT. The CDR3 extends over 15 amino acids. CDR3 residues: CASSDQTGSGNTIYF. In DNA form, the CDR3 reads TGTGCCAGCAGTGACCAGACAGGCTCTGGAAACACCATATATTTT.

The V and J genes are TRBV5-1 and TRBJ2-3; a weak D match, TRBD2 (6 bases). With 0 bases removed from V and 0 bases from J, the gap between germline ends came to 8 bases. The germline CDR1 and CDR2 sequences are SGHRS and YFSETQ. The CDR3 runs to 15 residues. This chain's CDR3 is CASSLGGGSTDTQYF. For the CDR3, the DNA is TGCGCCAGCAGCTTGGGTGGGGGGAGCACAGATACGCAGTATTTT.

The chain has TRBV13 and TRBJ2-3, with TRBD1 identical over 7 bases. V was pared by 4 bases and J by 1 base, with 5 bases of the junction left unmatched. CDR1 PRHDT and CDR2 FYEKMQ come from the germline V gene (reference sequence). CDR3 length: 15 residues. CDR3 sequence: CASSSGTVRTDTQYF. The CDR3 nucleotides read TGTGCCAGCAGCTCAGGGACAGTACGCACAGATACGCAGTATTTT.

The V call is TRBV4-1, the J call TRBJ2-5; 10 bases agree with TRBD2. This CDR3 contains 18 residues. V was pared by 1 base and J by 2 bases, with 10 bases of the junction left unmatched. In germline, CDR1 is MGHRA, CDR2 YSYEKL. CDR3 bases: TGCGCCAGCAGCCAAGCGCCTTTACTAGCGGGACTTCAAGAGACCCAGTACTTC. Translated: CASSQAPLLAGLQETQYF.

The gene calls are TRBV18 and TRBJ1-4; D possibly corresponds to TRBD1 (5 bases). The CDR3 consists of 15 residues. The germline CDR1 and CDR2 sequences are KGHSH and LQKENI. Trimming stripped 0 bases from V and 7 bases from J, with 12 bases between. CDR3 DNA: TGTGCCAGCTCACCACCGGGGCAGCCGGGTGAAAAACTGTTTTTT. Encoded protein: CASSPPGQPGEKLFF.

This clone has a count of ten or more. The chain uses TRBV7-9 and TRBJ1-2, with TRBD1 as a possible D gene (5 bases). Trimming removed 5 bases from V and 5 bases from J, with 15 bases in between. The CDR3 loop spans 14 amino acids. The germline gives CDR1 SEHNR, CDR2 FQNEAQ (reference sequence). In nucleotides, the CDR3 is TGTGCCAGCAGCCAAATCGCCACAGGATATGGCTACACCTTC. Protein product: CASSQIATGYGYTF.

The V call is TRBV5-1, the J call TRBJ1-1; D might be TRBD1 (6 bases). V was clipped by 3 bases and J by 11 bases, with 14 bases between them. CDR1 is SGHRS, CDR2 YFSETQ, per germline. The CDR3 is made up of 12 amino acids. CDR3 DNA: TGCGCCAGCAGCTCTAAAACAGGGTCGGCTTTCTTT. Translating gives CASSSKTGSAFF.

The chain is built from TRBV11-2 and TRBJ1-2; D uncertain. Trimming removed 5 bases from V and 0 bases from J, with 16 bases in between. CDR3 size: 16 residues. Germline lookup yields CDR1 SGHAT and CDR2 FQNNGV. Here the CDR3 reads CASSPTLLKANYGYTF. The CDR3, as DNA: TGTGCCAGCAGCCCTACCCTACTGAAAGCTAACTATGGCTACACCTTC.

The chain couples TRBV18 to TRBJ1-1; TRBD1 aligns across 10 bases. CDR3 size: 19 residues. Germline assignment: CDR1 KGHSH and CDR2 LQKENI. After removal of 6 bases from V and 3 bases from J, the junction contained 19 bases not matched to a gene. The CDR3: CASSPTRPSPGQGYTEAFF. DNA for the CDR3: TGTGCCAGCTCCCCAACACGCCCCTCTCCGGGACAGGGGTACACTGAAGCTTTCTTT.

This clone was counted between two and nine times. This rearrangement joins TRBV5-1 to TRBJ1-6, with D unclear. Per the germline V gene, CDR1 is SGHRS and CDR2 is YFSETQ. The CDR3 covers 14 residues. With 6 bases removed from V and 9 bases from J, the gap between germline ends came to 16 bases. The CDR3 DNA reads TGCGCCAGCACCCTGGCGGGGTCGGGTTCACCCCTCCACTTT. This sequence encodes CASTLAGSGSPLHF.

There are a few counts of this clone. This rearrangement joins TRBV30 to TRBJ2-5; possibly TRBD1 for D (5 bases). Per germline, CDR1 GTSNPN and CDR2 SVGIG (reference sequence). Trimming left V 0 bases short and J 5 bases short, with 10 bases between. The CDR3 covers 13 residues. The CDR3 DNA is TGTGCCTGGAGTGTAGGGGTCAAGGAGACCCAGTACTTC. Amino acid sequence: CAWSVGVKETQYF.

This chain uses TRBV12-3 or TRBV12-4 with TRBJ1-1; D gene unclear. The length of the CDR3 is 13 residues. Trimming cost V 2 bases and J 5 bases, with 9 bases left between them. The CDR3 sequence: CASSLNPGTEAFF. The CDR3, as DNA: TGTGCCAGCAGTTTAAACCCCGGGACTGAAGCTTTCTTT.

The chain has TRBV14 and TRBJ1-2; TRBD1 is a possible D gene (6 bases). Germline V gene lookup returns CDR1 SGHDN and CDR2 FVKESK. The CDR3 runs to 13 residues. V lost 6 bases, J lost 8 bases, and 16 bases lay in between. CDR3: CASRLTGKGGYTF. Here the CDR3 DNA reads TGTGCCAGCAGACTCACAGGGAAGGGCGGCTACACCTTC.

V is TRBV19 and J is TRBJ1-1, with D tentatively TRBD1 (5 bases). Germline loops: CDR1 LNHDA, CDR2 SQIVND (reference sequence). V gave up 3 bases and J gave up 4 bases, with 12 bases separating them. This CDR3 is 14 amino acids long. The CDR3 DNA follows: TGTGCCAGTAGTATCGTGGGGGGGAGCACTGAAGCTTTCTTT. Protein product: CASSIVGGSTEAFF.

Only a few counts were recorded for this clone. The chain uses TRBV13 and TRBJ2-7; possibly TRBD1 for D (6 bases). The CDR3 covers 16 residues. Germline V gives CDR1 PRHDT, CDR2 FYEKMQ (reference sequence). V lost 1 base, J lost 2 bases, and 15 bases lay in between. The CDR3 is CASSLESGDGPYEQYV. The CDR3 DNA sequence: TGTGCCAGCAGCTTAGAATCAGGGGATGGTCCCTACGAGCAGTACGTC.

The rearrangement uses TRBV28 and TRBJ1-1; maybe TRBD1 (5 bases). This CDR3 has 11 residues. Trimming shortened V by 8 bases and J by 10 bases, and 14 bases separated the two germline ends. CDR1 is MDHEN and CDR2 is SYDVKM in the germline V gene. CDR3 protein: CASGPARGAFF. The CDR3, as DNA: TGTGCCAGCGGCCCCGCTAGGGGAGCTTTCTTT.

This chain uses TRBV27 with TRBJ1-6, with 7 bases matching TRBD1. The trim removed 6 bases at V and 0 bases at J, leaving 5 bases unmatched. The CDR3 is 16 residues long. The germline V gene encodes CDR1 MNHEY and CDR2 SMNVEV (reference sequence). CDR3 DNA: TGTGCCAGCAGCCGGGACAGTAGCTCCTATAATTCACCCCTCCACTTT. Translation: CASSRDSSSYNSPLHF.

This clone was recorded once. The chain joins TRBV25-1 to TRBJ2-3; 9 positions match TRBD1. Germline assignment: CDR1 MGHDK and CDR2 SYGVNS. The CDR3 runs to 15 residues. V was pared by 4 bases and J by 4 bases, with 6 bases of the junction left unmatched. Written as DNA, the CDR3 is TGTGCCAGCAGTGTAGAGACAGGGGGGGCAGATACGCAGTATTTT. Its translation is CASSVETGGADTQYF. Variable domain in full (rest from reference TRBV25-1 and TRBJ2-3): EADIYQTPRYLVIGTGKKITLECSQTMGHDKMYWYQQDPGMELHLIHYSYGVNSTEKGDLSSESTVSRIRTEHFPLTLESARPSHTSQYLCASSVETGGADTQYFGPGTRLTVL.

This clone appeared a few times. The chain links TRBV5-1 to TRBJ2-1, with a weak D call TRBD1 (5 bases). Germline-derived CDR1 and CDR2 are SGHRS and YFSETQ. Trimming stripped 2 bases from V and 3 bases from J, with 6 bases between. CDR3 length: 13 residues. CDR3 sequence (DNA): TGCGCCAGCAGCTTAGGGGACTACAATGAGCAGTTCTTC. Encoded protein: CASSLGDYNEQFF. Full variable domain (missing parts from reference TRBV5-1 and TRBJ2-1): KAGVTQTPRYLIKTRGQQVTLSCSPISGHRSVSWYQQTPGQGLQFLFEYFSETQRNKGNFPGRFSGRQFSNSRSEMNVSTLELGDSALYLCASSLGDYNEQFFGPGTRLTVL.